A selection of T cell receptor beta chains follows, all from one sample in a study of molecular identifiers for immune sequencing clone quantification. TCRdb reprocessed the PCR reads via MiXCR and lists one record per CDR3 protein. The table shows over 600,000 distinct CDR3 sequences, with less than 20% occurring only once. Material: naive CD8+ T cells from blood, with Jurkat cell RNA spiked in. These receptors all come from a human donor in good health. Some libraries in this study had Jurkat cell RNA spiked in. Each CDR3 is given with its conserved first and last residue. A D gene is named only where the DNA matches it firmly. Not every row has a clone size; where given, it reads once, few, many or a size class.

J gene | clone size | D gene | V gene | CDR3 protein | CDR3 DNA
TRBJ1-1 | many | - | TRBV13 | CASSGAENTEAFF | TGTGCCAGCAGCGGGGCAGAGAACACTGAAGCTTTCTTT
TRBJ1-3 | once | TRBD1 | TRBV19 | CAGSRTGDDTIYF | TGTGCCGGTAGTAGGACAGGGGACGACACCATATATTTT
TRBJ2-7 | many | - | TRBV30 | CAWSEGYEQYF | TGTGCCTGGAGCGAGGGATACGAGCAGTACTTC
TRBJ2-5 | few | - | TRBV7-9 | CASSSPVAGIVETQYF | TGTGCCAGCAGCTCCCCAGTCGCCGGGATAGTGGAGACCCAGTACTTC
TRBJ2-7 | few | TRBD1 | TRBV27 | CASNSGTGIEQYF | TGTGCCAGCAATTCCGGGACAGGCATCGAGCAGTACTTC
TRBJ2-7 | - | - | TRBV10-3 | CAILPDSSYEQYF | TGTGCCATTTTGCCAGACAGCTCCTACGAGCAGTACTTC
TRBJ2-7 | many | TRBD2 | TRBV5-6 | CASSLAGGLAYEQYF | TGTGCCAGCAGCTTGGCCGGTGGACTAGCCTACGAGCAGTACTTC
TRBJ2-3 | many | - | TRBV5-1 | CASSFDGTPEDTQYF | TGCGCCAGCAGCTTCGACGGGACCCCTGAAGATACGCAGTATTTT
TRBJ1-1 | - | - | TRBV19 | CASWDGVGEEAFF | TGTGCCAGCTGGGACGGTGTGGGAGAGGAAGCTTTCTTT
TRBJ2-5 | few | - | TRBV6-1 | CASSRLVGLETQYF | TGTGCCAGCAGCCGGTTGGTAGGCCTAGAGACCCAGTACTTC
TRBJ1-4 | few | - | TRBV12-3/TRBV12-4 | CASSLVLSEKLFF | TGTGCCAGCAGTTTAGTTCTAAGTGAAAAACTGTTTTTT
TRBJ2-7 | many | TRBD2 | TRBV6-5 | CASSLHLAGAAYEQYF | TGTGCCAGCAGTCTACACCTAGCGGGGGCCGCCTACGAGCAGTACTTC
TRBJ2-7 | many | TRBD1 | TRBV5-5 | CASSRGTGVNEQYF | TGTGCCAGCAGCCGAGGGACAGGGGTAAACGAGCAGTACTTC
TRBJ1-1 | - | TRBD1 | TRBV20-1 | CSARGAGQGLMNTEAFF | TGCAGTGCTAGAGGGGCAGGACAGGGTCTTATGAACACTGAAGCTTTCTTT
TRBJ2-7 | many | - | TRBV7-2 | CASSEGLASDEQYF | TGTGCCAGCAGCGAAGGCCTAGCGAGCGACGAGCAGTACTTC
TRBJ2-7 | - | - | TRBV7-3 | CASSLTGAAGEQYF | TGTGCCAGCAGCTTAACAGGCGCGGCAGGCGAGCAGTACTTC
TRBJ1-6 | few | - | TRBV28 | CASSSPGLHNSPLHF | TGTGCCAGCAGTTCACCGGGACTGCATAATTCACCCCTCCACTTT
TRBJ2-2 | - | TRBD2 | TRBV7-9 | CASSASAQRGGLAGELFF | TGTGCCAGCAGCGCGTCAGCACAGCGGGGGGGCCTAGCCGGGGAGCTGTTTTTT
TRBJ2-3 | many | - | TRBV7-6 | CASSLWGVGTDTQYF | TGTGCCAGCAGCTTGTGGGGAGTTGGCACAGATACGCAGTATTTT
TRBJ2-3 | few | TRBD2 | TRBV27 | CASSSGLAVMRDTQYF | TGTGCCAGCAGTTCAGGACTAGCGGTTATGAGGGATACGCAGTATTTT
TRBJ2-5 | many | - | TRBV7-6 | CASSLKLGRQETQYF | TGTGCCAGCAGCCTCAAACTAGGACGACAAGAGACCCAGTACTTC
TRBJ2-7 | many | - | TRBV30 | CAWSLTTLSAEQYF | TGTGCCTGGAGTCTTACCACCCTATCGGCCGAGCAGTACTTC
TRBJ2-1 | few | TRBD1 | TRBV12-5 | CASGLETGTGANNEQFF | TGTGCTAGTGGTTTGGAGACCGGGACAGGGGCCAACAATGAGCAGTTCTTC
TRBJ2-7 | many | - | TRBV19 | CASSPTTRGASEQYF | TGTGCCAGTAGCCCCACGACCAGGGGGGCATCCGAGCAGTACTTC
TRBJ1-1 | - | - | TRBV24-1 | CATSDRGATEAFF | TGTGCCACCAGTGATCGAGGGGCCACTGAAGCTTTCTTT
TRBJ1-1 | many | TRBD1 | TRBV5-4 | CASSLRTGGLGEAFF | TGTGCCAGCAGCCTCCGGACAGGGGGCTTAGGTGAAGCTTTCTTT
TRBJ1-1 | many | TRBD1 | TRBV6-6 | CAGGQVGTEAFF | TGTGCCGGCGGACAGGTTGGCACTGAAGCTTTCTTT
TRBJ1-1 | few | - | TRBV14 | CASSPPQGGSTEAFF | TGTGCCAGCAGCCCCCCGCAGGGAGGAAGCACTGAAGCTTTCTTT
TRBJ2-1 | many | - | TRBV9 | CASSPGLLGQFF | TGTGCCAGCAGTCCGGGACTCCTGGGCCAGTTCTTC
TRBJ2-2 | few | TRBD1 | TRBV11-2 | CASSDMGQGTGELFF | TGTGCCAGCAGTGATATGGGACAGGGCACCGGGGAGCTGTTTTTT
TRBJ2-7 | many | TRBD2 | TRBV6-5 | CASSQTSVPTYEQYF | TGTGCCAGCAGTCAAACTAGCGTTCCGACCTACGAGCAGTACTTC
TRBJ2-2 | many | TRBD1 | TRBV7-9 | CASSLRWGQENTGELFF | TGTGCCAGCAGCCTACGATGGGGACAGGAAAACACCGGGGAGCTGTTTTTT
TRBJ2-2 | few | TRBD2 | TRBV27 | CASSLLGLAGGPGELFF | TGTGCCAGCAGTCTGTTGGGACTAGCGGGAGGACCCGGGGAGCTGTTTTTT
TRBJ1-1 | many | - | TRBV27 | CASSSALGAFF | TGTGCCAGCAGTTCCGCCCTTGGGGCTTTCTTT
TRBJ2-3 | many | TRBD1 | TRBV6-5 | CASSEQGGYTDTQYF | TGTGCCAGCAGTGAACAGGGGGGATATACAGATACGCAGTATTTT
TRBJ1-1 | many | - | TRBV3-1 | CASSLAPGEFSAFF | TGTGCCAGCAGCCTTGCACCGGGCGAGTTTAGTGCTTTCTTT
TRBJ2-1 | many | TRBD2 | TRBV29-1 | CSVGSTSGSYNEQFF | TGCAGCGTTGGGTCGACTAGCGGTTCCTACAATGAGCAGTTCTTC
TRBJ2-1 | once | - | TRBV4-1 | CASSQTGTPPYNERFF | TGCGCCAGCAGCCAGACTGGGACTCCCCCCTACAATGAGCGGTTCTTC
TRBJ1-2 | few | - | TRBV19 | CASSIWTRSNYGYTF | TGTGCCAGTAGTATTTGGACAAGGTCTAACTATGGCTACACCTTC
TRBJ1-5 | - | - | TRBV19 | CASSIGSRGSQPQHF | TGTGCCAGTAGTATAGGGTCCAGGGGCTCCCAGCCCCAGCATTTT
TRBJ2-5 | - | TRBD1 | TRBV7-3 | CASSLTGTGETQYF | TGTGCCAGCAGCTTAACCGGGACAGGAGAGACCCAGTACTTC
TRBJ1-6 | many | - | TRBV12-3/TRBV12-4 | CASSRTVYNSPLHF | TGTGCCAGCAGCCGGACGGTCTATAATTCACCCCTCCACTTT
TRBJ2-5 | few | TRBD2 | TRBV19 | CASSIPSGGQETQYF | TGTGCCAGTAGTATCCCTAGCGGGGGCCAAGAGACCCAGTACTTC
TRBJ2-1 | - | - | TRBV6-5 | CASGYVNGNEQFF | TGTGCCAGCGGTTACGTTAACGGCAATGAGCAGTTCTTC
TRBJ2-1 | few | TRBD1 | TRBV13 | CASSSRGQGREQFF | TGTGCCAGCAGCTCTCGTGGACAGGGACGGGAGCAGTTCTTC
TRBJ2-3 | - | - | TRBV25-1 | CANSEYLGDTQYF | TGTGCCAACAGTGAATATCTAGGAGATACGCAGTATTTT
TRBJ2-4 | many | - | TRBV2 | CASSERRDSYKNIQYF | TGTGCCAGCAGTGAGCGGAGGGACTCCTACAAAAACATTCAGTACTTC